One and the same sample provided the 5 T cell receptor beta chains below, sequenced in a study of blood T cell repertoires in COVID-19. Here immunoSEQ multiplex PCR was the method, and the copy in TCRdb shows in-frame clones only, minus some. The sample shows about 400,000 clones, over 75% of them seen only once. Sequenced: PBMCs or T cells enriched from blood (not recorded which). Receptors originate from a man aged 40-55 years in a cohort exposed to, infected with or recovered from COVID-19 (not recorded which).

V and J are TRBV19 and TRBJ1-1, with a possible D match to TRBD1 (5 bases). Germline values: CDR1 LNHDA, CDR2 SQIVND (reference sequence). V was trimmed by 7 bases and J by 5 bases, leaving 11 bases between them. The CDR3 runs to 12 residues. This CDR3 reads CASTAGWTEAFF. The CDR3, as DNA: TGTGCCAGTACGGCAGGGTGGACTGAAGCTTTCTTT.

The chain has TRBV28 and TRBJ2-3; 12 bases match TRBD2. Germline CDR1 MDHEN, CDR2 SYDVKM. Germline trimming cut 2 bases from V and 6 bases from J; bases unmatched to any gene: 3. The CDR3 totals 15 residues. The CDR3 DNA is TGTGCCAGCAGTTTACCGCTAGCGGGAGGGGATACGCAGTATTTT. Its protein product is CASSLPLAGGDTQYF.

V gene TRBV5-8 combines with J gene TRBJ1-5; D unresolved. Trimming cost V 2 bases and J 0 bases, with 9 bases left between them. CDR1 and CDR2 (germline): SGHTS, YDEGEE. The CDR3 has 15 amino acids. The CDR3 sequence is CASSFSGYSNQPQHF. The CDR3, as DNA: TGTGCCAGCAGCTTTTCAGGCTATAGCAATCAGCCCCAGCATTTT.

As regards this clone: The sample carries other DNA sequences with the same CDR3. The chain uses TRBV5-1 and TRBJ2-7; TRBD1 aligns across 9 bases. Looked up from germline, CDR1 is SGHRS and CDR2 is YFSETQ. Trimming took 0 bases from V and 3 from J; bases not matched to a gene: 1. CDR3 length: 14 residues. The CDR3, as DNA: TGCGCCAGCAGCTTGGGACAGGGGGGCTACGAGCAGTACTTC. Protein product: CASSLGQGGYEQYF.

This chain joins TRBV20-1 and TRBJ2-7, with a possible D match to TRBD2 (5 bases). V was trimmed by 5 bases and J by 5 bases, leaving 10 bases between them. This CDR3 is 11 amino acids long. Per the germline V gene, CDR1 is DFQATT and CDR2 is SNEGSKA (reference sequence). This CDR3 is CSAPRGNEQYF. The CDR3 coding sequence is TGCAGTGCTCCTCGGGGAAACGAGCAGTACTTC.